The 10 T cell receptor beta chains below all came from one sample that was sequenced in a study of T cell repertoires in cytomegalovirus infection. From the reads, TCRdb called clonotypes with MiXCR, one entry per CDR3 protein. The sample records fewer than 550,000 distinct CDR3 sequences, about 25% being singletons. The specimen sequenced was PBMCs. The source is a human donor in good health (CMV status not recorded). Some clones in this sample may be carry-over from other donors' samples.

The chain combines TRBV19 with TRBJ1-1; tentative D call: TRBD1 (6 bases). CDR1 and CDR2 (germline): LNHDA, SQIVND (reference sequence). The germline V and J ends were trimmed by 10 bases and 4 bases, with 19 bases remaining between them. The CDR3 has 14 residues. DNA of the CDR3: TGTGCCACCAAAATCATGGGGGGGCGCACTGAAGCTTTCTTT. It encodes CATKIMGGRTEAFF. Supplemented by reference TRBV19 and TRBJ1-1, the full variable domain reads DGGITQSPKYLFRKEGQNVTLSCEQNLNHDAMYWYRQDPGQGLRLIYYSQIVNDFQKGDIAEGYSVSREKKESFPLTVTSAQKNPTAFYLCATKIMGGRTEAFFGQGTRLTVV.

The chain recombines TRBV5-1 with TRBJ1-1; weak D call: TRBD1 (6 bases). This CDR3 region has 13 residues. Germline V gene lookup returns CDR1 SGHRS and CDR2 YFSETQ. Deletions cut 3 bases from V and 10 bases from J, with 16 bases between. CDR3 residues: CASSYGGEGAAFF. The CDR3 coding sequence is TGCGCCAGCAGCTACGGGGGCGAGGGTGCAGCTTTCTTT.

The chain links TRBV11-3 to TRBJ2-2; D not certain. Germline loops: CDR1 SGHNT, CDR2 YENEEA. With 0 bases removed from V and 1 base from J, the gap between germline ends came to 9 bases. The CDR3 covers 16 residues. CDR3 sequence: CASSLEGSQNTGELFF. CDR3 sequence (DNA): TGTGCCAGCAGCTTAGAAGGGTCCCAGAACACCGGGGAGCTGTTTTTT.

The chain has TRBV7-9 and TRBJ2-4; D gene unclear. Germline V gives CDR1 SEHNR, CDR2 FQNEAQ (reference sequence). V gave up 6 bases and J gave up 11 bases, with 17 bases separating them. This CDR3 is 13 amino acids long. The CDR3 loop reads CASSLNASNLQYF. In nucleotides, the CDR3 is TGTGCCAGCAGTCTAAACGCCAGTAACCTTCAGTACTTC.

The chain has TRBV7-2 and TRBJ2-3; 8 bases agree with TRBD2. Germline V gives CDR1 SGHTA, CDR2 FQGNSA. V lost 3 bases, J lost 4 bases, and 9 bases stayed unmatched. The CDR3 extends over 16 amino acids. In nucleotides, the CDR3 is TGTGCCAGCAGCTTCGGGGGGGGGTCCCCCGCAGATACGCAGTATTTT. Residues: CASSFGGGSPADTQYF.

The chain couples TRBV28 to TRBJ1-1, with 10 bases lining up with TRBD1. The germline V gene encodes CDR1 MDHEN and CDR2 SYDVKM. This CDR3 has 16 amino acids. The J segment lost 3 bases and the V segment lost 5 bases, leaving 9 bases of the junction unmatched. The CDR3, as DNA: TGTGCCAGCAGTCCCGGGACAGGGGTCGGTTACACTGAAGCTTTCTTT. Residues: CASSPGTGVGYTEAFF.

This clonotype was found many times. The chain combines TRBV7-3 with TRBJ2-1, with D possibly TRBD2 on 5 matching bases. This CDR3 has 14 residues. V shed 1 base and J shed 5 bases, with 9 bases lying between them. Germline loops: CDR1 SGHTA, CDR2 FQGTGA. DNA for the CDR3: TGTGCCAGCAGCTTAAGGCTAGCCAACAATGAGCAGTTCTTC. This gives the protein CASSLRLANNEQFF.

This clonotype was seen ten or more times. The chain joins TRBV7-2 to TRBJ1-1; the match to TRBD1 covers 7 bases. Unmatched junction bases numbered 8, after V lost 3 bases and J lost 1 base. The CDR3 consists of 16 residues. CDR1 SGHTA and CDR2 FQGNSA come from the germline V gene. The CDR3 sequence: CASSLLAGTENTEAFF. CDR3 bases: TGTGCCAGCAGCTTGTTGGCCGGGACAGAGAACACTGAAGCTTTCTTT.

V and J are TRBV7-2 and TRBJ2-1, with D uncertain. The V end lost 1 base, the J end lost 10 bases, and 17 bases lay between the germline ends. Germline loops: CDR1 SGHTA, CDR2 FQGNSA. The CDR3 is 15 residues long. CDR3 nucleotide sequence: TGTGCCAGCAGCTTAGTTAAGGGCGGTCTGGGGGAGCAGTTCTTC. Residues: CASSLVKGGLGEQFF.

This clonotype was counted at least ten times. The J gene is TRBJ1-6, the V gene TRBV7-2, with unresolved D. The CDR3 is 15 residues long. Germline values: CDR1 SGHTA, CDR2 FQGNSA. Trimming cost V 1 base and J 10 bases, with 14 bases left between them. For the CDR3, the DNA is TGTGCCAGCAGCTTAGTGACGAATAGGGAATCACCCCTCCACTTT. It yields the protein CASSLVTNRESPLHF.